A selection of T cell receptor beta chains follows, all from one sample in a study of technical replicates of blood from four donors. Clones were sequenced by immunoSEQ multiplex PCR, and TCRdb holds only the in-frame ones, with some missing. The top ten clones hold over 0.2% of a sample with tens of thousands of clones, nearly 97% of them seen once. Sequenced sample: T cells isolated from PBMCs. These receptors were collected from a human donor in good health. CDR3s include the opening cysteine and the closing phenylalanine or tryptophan. D genes are given only for firm matches. Some rows mark clone size as missing; the rest say once, few, many or name a class of expanded clone.

CDR3nt	CDR3aa	abundance	v_gene	j_gene	d_gene
TGTGCCAGCAGCTTTAGGGGGGGGAACACTGAAGCTTTCTTT	CASSFRGGNTEAFF	-	TRBV5-4	TRBJ1-1	-
TGCGCCAGCAGCCCACGTAGCGGGACTAGCACAGATACGCAGTATTTT	CASSPRSGTSTDTQYF	-	TRBV4-1	TRBJ2-3	TRBD2
TGCGCCAGCAGCTTGGCTGGGACAGGGGAAACCGGGGAGCTGTTTTTT	CASSLAGTGETGELFF	-	TRBV5-1	TRBJ2-2	TRBD1
TGTGCCAGCAGCTTAGCGTGGGGCCGGGCTTGGGAGCAGTACTTC	CASSLAWGRAWEQYF	once	TRBV7-9	TRBJ2-7	-
TGTGCCAGCAGTCCGACGGGAGACGTTTCCTACAATGAGCAGTTCTTC	CASSPTGDVSYNEQFF	-	TRBV27	TRBJ2-1	-
TGCGCCAGCAGCGACAGGACCGCCTTTAACGGCTTTCAGCCCCAGCATTTT	CASSDRTAFNGFQPQHF	-	TRBV4-1	TRBJ1-5	-
TGCGCCAGCAGCTTGACCGGAAGGACAGGGGATAAGCCACTTCTGACCTACGAGCAGTACTTC	CASSLTGRTGDKPLLTYEQYF	-	TRBV5-1	TRBJ2-7	TRBD1
TGTGCCACCTCTGGACAGGGGACTTACAATGAGCAGTTCTTC	CATSGQGTYNEQFF	-	TRBV6-5	TRBJ2-1	TRBD1
TGTGCCAGCAGGAGGACAGGGGGCGCCGGGGAGACCCAGTACTTC	CASRRTGGAGETQYF	-	TRBV2	TRBJ2-5	TRBD1
TGCGCCAGCAGCTTGGGACAGGGGGGTGAGACCCAGTACTTC	CASSLGQGGETQYF	-	TRBV5-1	TRBJ2-5	TRBD1